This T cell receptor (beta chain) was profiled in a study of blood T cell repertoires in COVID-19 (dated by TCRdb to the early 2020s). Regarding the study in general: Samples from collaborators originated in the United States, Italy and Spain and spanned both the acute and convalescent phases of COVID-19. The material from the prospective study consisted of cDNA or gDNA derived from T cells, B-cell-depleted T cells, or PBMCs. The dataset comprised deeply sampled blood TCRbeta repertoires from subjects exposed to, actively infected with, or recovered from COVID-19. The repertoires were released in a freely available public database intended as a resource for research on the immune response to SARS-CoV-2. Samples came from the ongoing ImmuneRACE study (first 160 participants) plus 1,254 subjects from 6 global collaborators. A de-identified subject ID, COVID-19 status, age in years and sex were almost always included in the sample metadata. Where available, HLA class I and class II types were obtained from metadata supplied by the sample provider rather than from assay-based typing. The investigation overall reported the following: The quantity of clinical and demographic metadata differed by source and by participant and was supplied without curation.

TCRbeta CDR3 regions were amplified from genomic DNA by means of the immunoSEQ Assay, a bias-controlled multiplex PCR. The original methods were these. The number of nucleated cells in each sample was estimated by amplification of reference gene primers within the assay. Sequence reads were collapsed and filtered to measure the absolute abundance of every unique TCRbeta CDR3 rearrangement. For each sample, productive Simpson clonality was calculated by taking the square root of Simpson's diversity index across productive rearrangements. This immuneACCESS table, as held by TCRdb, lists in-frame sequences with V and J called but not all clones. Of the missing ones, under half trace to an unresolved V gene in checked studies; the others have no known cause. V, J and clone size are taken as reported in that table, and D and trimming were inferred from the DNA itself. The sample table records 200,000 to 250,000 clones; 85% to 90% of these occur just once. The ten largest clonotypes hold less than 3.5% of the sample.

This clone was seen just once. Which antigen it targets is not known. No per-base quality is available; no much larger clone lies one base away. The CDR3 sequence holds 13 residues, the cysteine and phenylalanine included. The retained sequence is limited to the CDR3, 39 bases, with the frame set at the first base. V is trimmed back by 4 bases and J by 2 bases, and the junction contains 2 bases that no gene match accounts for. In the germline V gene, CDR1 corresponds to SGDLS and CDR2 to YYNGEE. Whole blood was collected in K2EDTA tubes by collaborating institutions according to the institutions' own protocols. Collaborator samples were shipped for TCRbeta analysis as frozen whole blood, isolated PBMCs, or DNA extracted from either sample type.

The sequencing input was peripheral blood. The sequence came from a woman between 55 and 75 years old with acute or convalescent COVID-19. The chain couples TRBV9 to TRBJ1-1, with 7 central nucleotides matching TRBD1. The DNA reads TGTGCCAGCAGCCCAGGGGGAAACACTGAAGCTTTCTTT. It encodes CASSPGGNTEAFF.